What follows are 22 T cell receptor beta chains derived from one specimen sequenced in a study of T cell responses to AZD1222 COVID-19 vaccine. TCRdb's copy holds only in-frame clones and misses some; the assay was immunoSEQ multiplex PCR. The table includes over 110,000 clones, 90% detected once. The sequenced sample was peripheral blood, obtained 28 days after the second AZD1222 dose. The receptors come from an adult who received the AZD1222 COVID-19 vaccine.

J is TRBJ2-3 and V is TRBV4-1; no definite D call. The CDR3 runs to 14 residues. Germline V lookup: CDR1 MGHRA, CDR2 YSYEKL. Between the trimmed V and J ends, which lost 4 bases and 7 bases, there was a span of 15 bases. CDR3 loop: CASSPRTADNTQYF. The CDR3 nucleotides read TGCGCCAGCAGCCCCCGGACGGCCGATAATACGCAGTATTTT.

The chain employs TRBV5-6 and TRBJ1-4; 9 bases map to TRBD1. Germline CDR1 reads SGHDT; CDR2 reads YYEEEE. The CDR3 is 13 amino acids. V was clipped by 3 bases and J by 11 bases; unmatched bases: 5. The CDR3 nucleotides read TGTGCCAGCAGCTGGGACAGGGCCCCTAAACTGTTTTTT. This gives the protein CASSWDRAPKLFF.

The rearrangement uses TRBV3-1 (or the pseudogene TRBV3-2) and TRBJ1-1; D is ambiguous. This CDR3 spans 14 amino acids. Germline V gene lookup returns CDR1 LGHDT and CDR2 YNNKEL (reference sequence). Trimming removed 0 bases from V and 1 base from J, with 6 bases in between. CDR3: CASSQETENTEAFF. The CDR3 nucleotides are TGTGCCAGCAGCCAAGAAACGGAGAACACTGAAGCTTTCTTT.

The chain employs TRBV6-5 and TRBJ2-3, with no clear D. V was shortened by 4 bases and J by 4 bases, with 12 bases between the two germline ends. CDR3 length: 14 residues. Germline CDR1 MNHEY, CDR2 SVGAGI. CDR3 residues: CASSSGPNADTQYF. The CDR3 nucleotides are TGTGCCAGCAGTTCCGGCCCCAACGCAGATACGCAGTATTTT.

The V and J genes are TRBV4-1 and TRBJ2-6; D is possibly TRBD1 or TRBD2 (5 bases each). Trimming removed 1 base from V and 0 bases from J, with 13 bases in between. Germline assignment: CDR1 MGHRA and CDR2 YSYEKL. This CDR3 spans 18 amino acids. The CDR3 here is CASSQGGRGRSGANVLTF. DNA for the CDR3: TGCGCCAGCAGCCAAGGTGGCCGGGGCCGCTCTGGGGCCAACGTCCTGACTTTC.

This clone was counted once. The rearrangement joins TRBV6-5 to TRBJ1-6; 9 bases align to TRBD1. CDR3 size: 15 residues. Per the germline V gene, CDR1 is MNHEY and CDR2 is SVGAGI. J lost 9 bases, V lost 6 bases, and 9 bases had no gene match. The DNA for the CDR3 is TGTGCCAGCAGGCCCGGGACAGGGTTTGGTTCACCCCTCCACTTT. Translated, it gives CASRPGTGFGSPLHF.

This chain joins TRBV7-2 and TRBJ1-2; no reliable D call. The germline V gene encodes CDR1 SGHTA and CDR2 FQGNSA. Trimming left V 1 base short and J 1 base short, with 10 bases between. The CDR3 runs 15 residues. The CDR3 loop reads CASSLDSTGNYGYTF. The CDR3 DNA is TGTGCCAGCAGCTTAGATTCGACGGGTAACTATGGCTACACCTTC. The whole variable domain, filled in from reference TRBV7-2 and TRBJ1-2, reads GAGVSQSPSNKVTEKGKDVELRCDPISGHTALYWYRQSLGQGLEFLIYFQGNSAPDKSGLPSDRFSAERTGGSVSTLTIQRTQQEDSAVYLCASSLDSTGNYGYTFGSGTRLTVV.

The chain is built from TRBV18 and TRBJ2-1; 7 bases fit TRBD1. The V and J ends lost 6 bases and 0 bases, in that order; junction bases with no gene match: 20. Germline CDR1 and CDR2: KGHSH and LQKENI. The CDR3 extends over 20 amino acids. For the CDR3, the DNA is TGTGCCAGCTCTATAACAGGGGATACTGTTGGAGCGAGCTCCTACAATGAGCAGTTCTTC. It encodes CASSITGDTVGASSYNEQFF.

V and J are TRBV19 and TRBJ2-7; TRBD1 aligns across 7 bases. With V trimmed by 2 bases and J by 2 bases, 3 bases remained unmatched. CDR3 size: 14 residues. Looked up from germline, CDR1 is LNHDA and CDR2 is SQIVND (reference sequence). CDR3 sequence: CASSIRGTAYEQYF. For the CDR3, the DNA is TGTGCCAGTAGTATAAGGGGGACAGCCTACGAGCAGTACTTC.

In regard to this clone: The junction departs from germline at one end; a sequencing error may be responsible. The rearrangement joins TRBV5-4 to TRBJ2-1; tentative D call: TRBD1 (5 bases). The CDR3 is 15 amino acids. CDR1 is SGHNT, CDR2 YYREEE, per germline (reference sequence). The CDR3 reads CASSLQGSSYTEQFF. The CDR3 DNA reads as TGTGCCAGCAGCTTGCAGGGATCGAGTTACACTGAGCAGTTCTTC.

The chain carries TRBV28 and TRBJ1-3; 7 positions match TRBD1. This CDR3 has 16 amino acids. V lost 8 bases and J lost 0; bases outside the gene matches: 10. Germline V gene lookup returns CDR1 MDHEN and CDR2 SYDVKM. This CDR3 reads CASRDSRIFSGNTIYF. The CDR3 bases are TGTGCCAGCCGGGACAGCCGAATTTTCTCTGGAAACACCATATATTTT. The full variable domain, completed using reference TRBV28 and TRBJ1-3, is DVKVTQSSRYLVKRTGEKVFLECVQDMDHENMFWYRQDPGLGLRLIYFSYDVKMKEKGDIPEGYSVSREKKERFSLILESASTNQTSMYLCASRDSRIFSGNTIYFGEGSWLTVV.

This clone has a single count. The V call is TRBV5-1, the J call TRBJ2-5, with D perhaps TRBD1 (5 bases). Trimming took off 2 bases at V and 1 base at J, with 6 bases between the two ends. Germline values: CDR1 SGHRS, CDR2 YFSETQ. The CDR3 has 13 residues. The CDR3 DNA reads TGCGCCAGCAGCTTACAGGTCCAAGAGACCCAGTACTTC. This encodes CASSLQVQETQYF.

V usage is TRBV19 and J usage is TRBJ1-5, with no clear D. CDR1 LNHDA and CDR2 SQIVND come from the germline V gene (reference sequence). This CDR3 has 16 residues. The ends were cut back, 3 bases at V and 0 bases at J, with 12 bases in the middle. The CDR3 here is CASSILVENSNQPQHF. In DNA, the CDR3 is TGTGCCAGTAGTATTTTAGTAGAAAATAGCAATCAGCCCCAGCATTTT.

The V gene is TRBV30, the J gene TRBJ1-2, with no clear D. Deletions cut 0 bases from V and 7 bases from J, with 6 bases between. This CDR3 comprises 11 residues. Germline V gene sequence: CDR1 GTSNPN, CDR2 SVGIG (reference sequence). CDR3 protein: CAWSVGGGYTF. In DNA, the CDR3 is TGTGCCTGGAGTGTCGGAGGTGGCTACACCTTC.

The chain joins TRBV7-2 to TRBJ1-1; 7 bases align to TRBD1. The J segment lost 1 base and the V segment lost 11 bases, leaving 7 bases of the junction unmatched. Germline loops: CDR1 SGHTA, CDR2 FQGNSA. This CDR3 has 13 residues. The CDR3 reads CASGTGANTEAFF. The CDR3, as DNA: TGTGCCTCCGGCACAGGGGCGAACACTGAAGCTTTCTTT.

J is TRBJ1-2 and V is TRBV27; possibly TRBD1 for D (5 bases). The germline V gene has CDR1 MNHEY and CDR2 SMNVEV (reference sequence). Trimming removed 3 bases at V and 7 bases at J, with 12 bases between. CDR3 length equals 13 residues. The CDR3, as DNA: TGTGCCAGCAGTTTTGTGCAGGGCTCTGGCTACACCTTC. Protein: CASSFVQGSGYTF.

The V call is TRBV4-2, the J call TRBJ2-7; D is possibly TRBD2 (6 bases). Trimming pared 1 base from V and 2 bases from J, leaving 12 bases between. The CDR3 is 15 amino acids. Germline V gene sequence: CDR1 LGHNA, CDR2 YNFKEQ. CDR3 in amino acids: CASSQGGGSAYEQYF. CDR3 coding DNA: TGTGCCAGCAGCCAAGGTGGGGGGTCAGCCTACGAGCAGTACTTC.

The V and J genes are TRBV4-2 and TRBJ1-3, with D unresolved. Trimming shortened V by 0 bases and J by 5 bases, and 8 bases separated the two germline ends. Germline lookup yields CDR1 LGHNA and CDR2 YNFKEQ. The CDR3 sequence is 14 residues long. DNA of the CDR3: TGTGCCAGCAGCCAAGAGGTCAGCCGAAACACCATATATTTT. Encoded protein: CASSQEVSRNTIYF.

The chain combines TRBV18 with TRBJ1-1; D is unclear. This CDR3 is 13 amino acids long. The V and J ends lost 4 bases and 1 base respectively, with 7 bases between them. CDR1 is KGHSH and CDR2 is LQKENI in the germline V gene. This CDR3 is CASSLQRNTEAFF. Here the CDR3 DNA reads TGTGCCAGCTCACTACAGAGGAACACTGAAGCTTTCTTT.

The CDR3 reads CASSLDPGRLGRGEKLFF. The CDR3 DNA follows: TGTGCCAGCAGTCTAGATCCGGGACGCTTAGGGAGGGGTGAAAAACTGTTTTTT. V is TRBV7-9 and J is TRBJ1-4; tentatively, D is TRBD1 (5 bases). V lost 6 bases and J lost 7, with 27 bases in between. Germline V CDR1 and CDR2: SEHNR, FQNEAQ (reference sequence). The CDR3 covers 18 residues.

This clone appeared a few times. The rearrangement links TRBV29-1 to TRBJ1-3; possible D gene TRBD1, 5 bases. Germline V CDR1 and CDR2: SQVTM, ANQGSEA. The CDR3 contains 15 residues. The ends were cut back, 3 bases at V and 0 bases at J, with 12 bases in the middle. Written as DNA, the CDR3 is TGCAGCGTTGATGGAGGGGCGGGCTCTGGAAACACCATATATTTT. Translation: CSVDGGAGSGNTIYF.

This clone was seen only a few times. This sequence joins TRBV28 and TRBJ1-1; tentative D call: TRBD1 (5 bases). The germline gives CDR1 MDHEN, CDR2 SYDVKM. V was shortened by 6 bases and J by 2 bases, with 16 bases between the two germline ends. CDR3 length equals 15 residues. The CDR3 DNA follows: TGTGCCAGCAGGCTTCTAGGGGTAGCCAACACTGAAGCTTTCTTT. Translation gives CASRLLGVANTEAFF.